The 31 T cell receptor beta chains presented below share a single source sample, sequenced in a study of T-cell reconstitution after alpha-beta-depleted transplantation in children. It was with unique molecular identifiers that the TCRbeta library was prepared. TCRdb itself ran the PCR reads through MiXCR, one entry per CDR3 protein. The table has around 250,000 distinct CDR3 sequences, 8.2% seen once. The sequences come from PBMCs, mostly from graft donor cells, collected 180 days after TCRalphabeta/CD19-depleted stem cell transplant. These receptors all come from a male patient under 18 who had a stem cell transplant for acute lymphoblastic leukemia, so the T cells may come from the graft donor.

This clonotype occurred many times. The chain combines TRBV7-3 with TRBJ1-1; D is ambiguous. The CDR3 has 16 amino acids. V was pared by 5 bases and J by 0 bases, with 16 bases between. Germline V gene lookup returns CDR1 SGHTA and CDR2 FQGTGA. The DNA of the CDR3 is TGTGCCAGCAGCCAAACAGAGAATGAGGTGAACACTGAAGCTTTCTTT. Translating gives CASSQTENEVNTEAFF.

Ten or more counts support this clonotype. V and J are TRBV4-3 and TRBJ2-1; 8 bases match TRBD2. V lost 0 bases, J lost 3 bases, and 4 bases stayed unmatched. Germline V gene sequence: CDR1 LGHNA, CDR2 YSLEER. The CDR3 is 16 amino acids. In DNA form, the CDR3 reads TGCGCCAGCAGCCAAGATGGACTAGCAGACTACAATGAGCAGTTCTTC. Translated, it gives CASSQDGLADYNEQFF.

This clonotype was counted many times. The chain has TRBV6-5 and TRBJ1-2, with TRBD1 identical over 7 bases. The germline gives CDR1 MNHEY, CDR2 SVGAGI. The ends lost 2 bases at V and 8 bases at J; junction bases unmatched: 8. The CDR3 runs 14 residues. The CDR3 coding sequence is TGTGCCAGCAGTTACGTTCCCACAGGGGACGGCTACACCTTC. As protein: CASSYVPTGDGYTF.

Many counts were recorded for this clonotype. The chain employs TRBV5-1 and TRBJ1-4; a possible D gene is TRBD1 (6 bases). V was cut by 5 bases and J by 7 bases, with 21 bases left in between. This CDR3 has 16 residues. Germline V gene data show CDR1 as SGHRS and CDR2 as YFSETQ. CDR3 region: CASSWGPGETGEKLFF. The CDR3 nucleotides read TGCGCCAGCAGTTGGGGGCCCGGGGAGACGGGTGAAAAACTGTTTTTT.

This clonotype was counted many times. The CDR3 loop is CASSPPGRTNTEAFF. CDR3 in DNA: TGTGCCAGCTCACCACCGGGCCGAACGAACACTGAAGCTTTCTTT. V is TRBV18 and J is TRBJ1-1, with unresolved D. The CDR3 is 15 residues long. CDR1 is KGHSH and CDR2 is LQKENI in the germline V gene. V was shortened by 0 bases and J by 1 base, with 9 bases between the two germline ends.

Points on this clonotype: This may be a read error, as it is one base from a much larger clone. The V gene is TRBV4-1, the J gene TRBJ2-7, with TRBD2 matching over 12 bases. After removal of 0 bases from V and 5 bases from J, the junction contained 23 bases not matched to a gene. CDR3 length equals 22 residues. CDR1 and CDR2 from the germline V gene are MGHRA and YSYEKL. The DNA of the CDR3 is TGCGCCAGCAGCCAAGATCGAGGTGCAAGGGCTAGCGGGAGGGCCTATTCCAACGAGCAGTACTTC. Translated: CASSQDRGARASGRAYSNEQYF.

The chain employs TRBV20-1 and TRBJ2-5; TRBD2 might be the D (6 bases). The CDR3 runs 18 residues. The ends were cut back, 0 bases at V and 4 bases at J, with 24 bases in the middle. Looked up from germline, CDR1 is DFQATT and CDR2 is SNEGSKA (reference sequence). In nucleotides, the CDR3 is TGCAGTGCTAGAGATAGCGGAAGAAGTCCTCTTAAGGGAGAGACCCAGTACTTC. Translated, it gives CSARDSGRSPLKGETQYF.

In this sample, this clonotype turned up many times. J is TRBJ2-7 and V is TRBV28; D is possibly TRBD1 or TRBD2 (7 bases each). The CDR3 has 17 residues. V lost 3 bases to trimming and J lost 4 bases, with 22 bases between them. Germline assignment: CDR1 MDHEN and CDR2 SYDVKM. CDR3 region: CASSLQRDRASKYEQYF. The CDR3 nucleotides are TGTGCCAGCAGTTTGCAGCGGGACAGAGCGTCAAAGTACGAGCAGTACTTC. Supplemented by reference TRBV28 and TRBJ2-7, the full variable domain reads DVKVTQSSRYLVKRTGEKVFLECVQDMDHENMFWYRQDPGLGLRLIYFSYDVKMKEKGDIPEGYSVSREKKERFSLILESASTNQTSMYLCASSLQRDRASKYEQYFGPGTRLTVT.

The sample holds many counts of this clonotype. The CDR3 bases are TGTGCCAGCAGCTTAACGGGGCAGGCCAATGAGCAGTTCTTC. Protein product: CASSLTGQANEQFF. The V call is TRBV7-3, the J call TRBJ2-1; D perhaps matches TRBD1 (5 bases). Trimming pared 0 bases from V and 6 bases from J, leaving 9 bases between. The length of the CDR3 is 14 residues. The germline CDR1 and CDR2 sequences are SGHTA and FQGTGA.

CDR3 DNA sequence: TGTGCCAGCCAGGGAGGGGGAGGGGCCAACGTCCTGACTTTC. Its protein product is CASQGGGGANVLTF. The chain employs TRBV12-3 or TRBV12-4 and TRBJ2-6, with D perhaps matching TRBD2 (7 bases). The V end lost 8 bases, the J end lost 4 bases, and 12 bases lay between the germline ends. The CDR3 runs 14 residues.

This clonotype was observed a few times. The J gene is TRBJ2-2, the V gene TRBV29-1; D possibly corresponds to TRBD1 (5 bases). Germline lookup yields CDR1 SQVTM and CDR2 ANQGSEA. Trimming removed 3 bases from V and 3 bases from J, with 11 bases in between. The CDR3 is 14 amino acids. The CDR3: CSVEDTGDTGELFF. The CDR3 DNA follows: TGCAGCGTTGAGGATACAGGAGACACCGGGGAGCTGTTTTTT.

The sample holds many counts of this clonotype. V is TRBV9 and J is TRBJ2-1; D gene ambiguous. The V and J ends lost 3 bases and 0 bases respectively, with 10 bases between them. This CDR3 has 15 amino acids. Germline assignment: CDR1 SGDLS and CDR2 YYNGEE. CDR3 bases: TGTGCCAGCAGCGCCACGCGGTCCTCCTACAATGAGCAGTTCTTC. Translated: CASSATRSSYNEQFF.

There are many counts of this clonotype. The chain combines TRBV12-3 or TRBV12-4 with TRBJ1-5, with 8 nucleotides matching TRBD1. The CDR3 consists of 14 residues. Trimming cost V 7 bases and J 6 bases; bases outside gene matches: 8. CDR3: CASTGQGLIQPQHF. CDR3 in DNA: TGTGCCAGCACCGGACAGGGTCTAATTCAGCCCCAGCATTTT.

The sample holds many counts of this clonotype. The chain uses TRBV9 and TRBJ2-3; a possible D gene is TRBD2 (7 bases). The CDR3 contains 14 residues. Germline CDR1 reads SGDLS; CDR2 reads YYNGEE. V lost 0 bases, J lost 7 bases, and 12 bases lay in between. The DNA for the CDR3 is TGTGCCAGCAGCGTAGAAGGCGGGGGCCATACGCAGTATTTT. It translates to CASSVEGGGHTQYF.

Many counts were recorded for this clonotype. The chain has TRBV12-3 or TRBV12-4 and TRBJ2-5; D gene unclear. The V end was cut by 4 bases, the J end by 7 bases, with 7 bases between. CDR3 size: 11 residues. The CDR3 DNA is TGTGCCAGCAGTTCGGCGTGGACCCAGTACTTC. This encodes CASSSAWTQYF.

This clonotype was seen ten or more times. CDR3 residues: CSARGTGLLEEQYF. CDR3 in DNA: TGCAGTGCTAGAGGGACAGGGCTTTTGGAAGAGCAGTACTTC. This rearrangement joins TRBV20-1 to TRBJ2-7; 8 bases match TRBD1. With 1 base clipped from V and 7 bases from J, the junction kept 9 bases outside the gene matches. The CDR3 is 14 residues long. Germline V lookup: CDR1 DFQATT, CDR2 SNEGSKA (reference sequence).

Ten or more counts support this clonotype. The CDR3 region has the DNA TGTGCCAGCAGTTCCCCCTCGGAGGGTCTCTACGAGCAGTACTTC. It translates to CASSSPSEGLYEQYF. The V and J genes are TRBV28 and TRBJ2-7; weak D call: TRBD2 (6 bases). This CDR3 has 15 residues. Looked up from germline, CDR1 is MDHEN and CDR2 is SYDVKM. V was cut by 4 bases and J by 3 bases, with 16 bases left in between.

This clonotype was counted at least ten times. J is TRBJ2-5 and V is TRBV18, with D perhaps TRBD1 (6 bases). Trimming pared 6 bases from V and 3 bases from J, leaving 8 bases between. The CDR3 has 12 residues. Germline CDR1 KGHSH, CDR2 LQKENI. The CDR3, as DNA: TGTGCCAGCTCGGGGGCGAAAGAGACCCAGTACTTC. It is translated as CASSGAKETQYF.

This clonotype showed up many times. The genes are TRBV25-1 and TRBJ2-7; possibly TRBD2 for D (6 bases). Germline CDR1 reads MGHDK; CDR2 reads SYGVNS. The CDR3 runs 15 residues. Trimming left V 3 bases short and J 4 bases short, with 16 bases between. CDR3 sequence reads: CASSDPTSGEYEQYF. The CDR3 DNA sequence: TGTGCCAGCAGTGATCCAACCTCGGGAGAGTACGAGCAGTACTTC.

This clonotype was seen repeatedly, ten times or more. J is TRBJ2-7 and V is TRBV11-2, with 12 nucleotides matching TRBD2. Germline lookup yields CDR1 SGHAT and CDR2 FQNNGV. The CDR3 covers 16 residues. V was pared by 1 base and J by 3 bases, with 4 bases of the junction left unmatched. CDR3 in DNA: TGTGCCAGCAGCTTAGGGGGACTAGCGGGCATCTACGAGCAGTACTTC. Amino acids: CASSLGGLAGIYEQYF.

The sample holds many counts of this clonotype. The chain links TRBV5-4 to TRBJ2-2; D perhaps matches TRBD1 (6 bases). The ends were cut back, 3 bases at V and 1 base at J, with 13 bases in the middle. Germline CDR1 and CDR2: SGHNT and YYREEE (reference sequence). CDR3 length: 16 amino acids. The CDR3 loop reads CASSSLPTGNTGELFF. The CDR3 bases are TGTGCCAGCAGCTCCCTTCCGACAGGGAACACCGGGGAGCTGTTTTTT.

This clonotype was observed at least ten times. V gene TRBV24-1 combines with J gene TRBJ2-7, with 8 bases matching TRBD1. The CDR3 is 16 residues long. Germline V gene data show CDR1 as KGHDR and CDR2 as SFDVKD. The ends lost 9 bases at V and 3 bases at J; junction bases unmatched: 15. This CDR3 is CATPGTTGTGYYEQYF. Written as DNA, the CDR3 is TGTGCCACCCCGGGGACAACCGGGACAGGCTACTACGAGCAGTACTTC.

In this sample, this clonotype turned up many times. The V and J genes are TRBV5-1 and TRBJ2-2, with D perhaps matching TRBD1 or TRBD2 (5 bases each). V was clipped by 4 bases and J by 5 bases, with 15 bases between them. The V gene's germline CDR1 is SGHRS and CDR2 YFSETQ. The CDR3 is made up of 15 amino acids. CDR3 sequence reads: CASSRDGSTTGELFF. CDR3 in DNA: TGCGCCAGCAGCCGGGACGGCTCGACGACCGGGGAGCTGTTTTTT.

As regards this clonotype: With a much larger clone just one base away, this may be a read error. Since the CDR3 does not end with the conserved phenylalanine or tryptophan, this likely comes from a read error. This rearrangement joins TRBV29-1 to TRBJ2-5, with D unresolved. Germline loops: CDR1 SQVTM, CDR2 ANQGSEA. This CDR3 has 14 amino acids. V shed 5 bases and J shed 5 bases, with 18 bases lying between them. CDR3 bases: TGCAGCGTTAAGGAAAGACTTAACCGGGAGACCCAGTACCTC. Its protein is CSVKERLNRETQYL.

This clonotype was seen a few times. The chain employs TRBV19 and TRBJ1-1, with D unresolved. Trimming took 10 bases from V and 0 from J, leaving 12 bases between them. This CDR3 region has 13 residues. Germline V gene lookup returns CDR1 LNHDA and CDR2 SQIVND (reference sequence). This CDR3 reads CATSISLNTEAFF. DNA of the CDR3: TGTGCCACCTCCATATCGCTGAACACTGAAGCTTTCTTT.

This clonotype appeared many times. This CDR3 reads CASSFGAGGYQETQYF. The CDR3 DNA follows: TGTGCCAGCAGCTTCGGAGCGGGGGGGTACCAAGAGACCCAGTACTTC. The chain joins TRBV11-2 to TRBJ2-5; 10 bases map to TRBD2. CDR1 is SGHAT, CDR2 FQNNGV, per germline. Trimming removed 3 bases from V and 0 bases from J; junction bases left unmatched: 4. This CDR3 has 16 amino acids.

This clonotype has at least ten counts. The chain is built from TRBV20-1 and TRBJ1-1; D gene unclear. Trimming cost V 0 bases and J 3 bases, with 14 bases left between them. Germline V gene data show CDR1 as DFQATT and CDR2 as SNEGSKA (reference sequence). There are 15 residues in the CDR3. The CDR3 loop is CSAREIEDRYTEAFF. CDR3 nucleotides: TGCAGTGCTAGAGAGATTGAGGACCGGTACACTGAAGCTTTCTTT.

This clonotype came up many times. CDR3 sequence reads: CASSMSGGRTEAFF. CDR3 DNA: TGTGCCAGTAGTATGTCTGGAGGGCGAACTGAAGCTTTCTTT. This rearrangement joins TRBV19 to TRBJ1-1; D gene uncertain. Germline CDR1 LNHDA, CDR2 SQIVND (reference sequence). The CDR3 has 14 amino acids. V was shortened by 3 bases and J by 5 bases, with 13 bases between the two germline ends.

This clonotype was counted at least ten times. The J gene is TRBJ1-3, the V gene TRBV5-1; TRBD1 aligns across 10 bases. Looked up from germline, CDR1 is SGHRS and CDR2 is YFSETQ. Unmatched junction bases numbered 1, after V lost 2 bases and J lost 2 bases. This CDR3 comprises 15 residues. CDR3 loop: CASSFGTGAGNTIYF. The DNA of the CDR3 is TGCGCCAGCAGCTTCGGGACAGGGGCTGGAAACACCATATATTTT.

This clonotype came up a few times. The gene calls are TRBV18 and TRBJ1-1, with D unresolved. The germline V gene encodes CDR1 KGHSH and CDR2 LQKENI. The CDR3 consists of 13 residues. Trimming pared 2 bases from V and 3 bases from J, leaving 7 bases between. The CDR3 coding sequence is TGTGCCAGCTCACCAAGGAAGGACACTGAAGCTTTCTTT. Translation: CASSPRKDTEAFF.

This clonotype occurred many times. The chain couples TRBV24-1 to TRBJ1-2; possible D gene TRBD1, 6 bases. The germline V gene has CDR1 KGHDR and CDR2 SFDVKD. V shed 8 bases and J shed 8 bases, with 20 bases lying between them. This CDR3 has 14 amino acids. The CDR3 DNA reads as TGTGCCACCAATTGGGGCGCAGGGGCTGAGGGCTACACCTTC. Encoded protein: CATNWGAGAEGYTF.